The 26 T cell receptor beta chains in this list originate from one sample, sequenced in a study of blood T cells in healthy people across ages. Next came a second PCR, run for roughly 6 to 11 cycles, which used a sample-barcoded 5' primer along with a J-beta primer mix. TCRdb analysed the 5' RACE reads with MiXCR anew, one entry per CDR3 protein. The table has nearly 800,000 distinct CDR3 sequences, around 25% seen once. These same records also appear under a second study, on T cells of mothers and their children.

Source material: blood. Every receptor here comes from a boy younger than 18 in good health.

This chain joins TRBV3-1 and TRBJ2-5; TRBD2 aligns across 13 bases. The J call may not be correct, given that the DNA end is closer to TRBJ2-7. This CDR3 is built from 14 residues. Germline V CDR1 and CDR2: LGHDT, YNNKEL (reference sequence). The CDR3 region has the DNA TGTGCCAGCAGCGTGGGACTAGCGGGACACGAGCAGTACTTC. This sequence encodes CASSVGLAGHEQYF.

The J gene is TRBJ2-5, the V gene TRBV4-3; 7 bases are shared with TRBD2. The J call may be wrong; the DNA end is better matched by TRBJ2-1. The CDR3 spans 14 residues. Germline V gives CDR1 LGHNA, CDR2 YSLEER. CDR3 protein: CASSQDREVDEQFF. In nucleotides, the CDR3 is TGCGCCAGCAGCCAAGATCGGGAGGTGGATGAGCAGTTCTTC.

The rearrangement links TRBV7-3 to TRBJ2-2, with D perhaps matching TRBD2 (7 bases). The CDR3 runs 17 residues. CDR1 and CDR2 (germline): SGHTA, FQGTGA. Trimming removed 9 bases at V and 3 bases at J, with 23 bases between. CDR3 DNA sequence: TGTGCCAGTACCCCTGGGGGGGCTAGCGCCCACACCGGGGAGCTGTTTTTT. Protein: CASTPGGASAHTGELFF.

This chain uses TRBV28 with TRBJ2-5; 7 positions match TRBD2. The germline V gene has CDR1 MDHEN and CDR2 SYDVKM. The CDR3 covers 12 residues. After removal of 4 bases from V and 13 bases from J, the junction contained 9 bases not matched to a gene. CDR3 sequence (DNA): TGTGCCAGCAGTTCACTCCCGCGGGGGACGTACTTC. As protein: CASSSLPRGTYF.

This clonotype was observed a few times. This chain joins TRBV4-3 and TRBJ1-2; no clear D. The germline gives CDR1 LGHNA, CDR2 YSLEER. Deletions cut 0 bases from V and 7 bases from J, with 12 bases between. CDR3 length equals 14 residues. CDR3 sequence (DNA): TGCGCCAGCAGCCAAGAAATCGGGTTTGTTGGCTACACCTTC. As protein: CASSQEIGFVGYTF.

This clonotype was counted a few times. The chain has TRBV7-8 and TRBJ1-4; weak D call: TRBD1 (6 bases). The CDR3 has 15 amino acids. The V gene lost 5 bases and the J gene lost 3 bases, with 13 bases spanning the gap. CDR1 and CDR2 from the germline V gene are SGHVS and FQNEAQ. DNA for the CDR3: TGTGCCAGCAGCCAGTACCCAGGGGCTAATGAAAAACTGTTTTTT. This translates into CASSQYPGANEKLFF.

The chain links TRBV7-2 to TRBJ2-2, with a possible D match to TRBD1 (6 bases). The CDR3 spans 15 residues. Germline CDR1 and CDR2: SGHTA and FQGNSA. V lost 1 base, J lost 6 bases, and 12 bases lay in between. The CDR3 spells CASSLVQGRAGELFF. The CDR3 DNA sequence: TGTGCCAGCAGCTTAGTACAGGGCCGGGCCGGGGAGCTGTTTTTT.

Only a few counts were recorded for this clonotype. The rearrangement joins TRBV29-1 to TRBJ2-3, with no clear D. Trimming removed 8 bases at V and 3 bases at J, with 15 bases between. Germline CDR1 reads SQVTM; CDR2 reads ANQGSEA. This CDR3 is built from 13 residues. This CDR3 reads CSTSPQGTDTQYF. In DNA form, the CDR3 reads TGCAGCACCTCGCCTCAAGGGACAGATACGCAGTATTTT.

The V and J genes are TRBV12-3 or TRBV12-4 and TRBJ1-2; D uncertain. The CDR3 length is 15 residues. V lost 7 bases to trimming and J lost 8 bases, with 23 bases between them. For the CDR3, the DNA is TGTGCCAGCATTCCGGCCCAAGGGTCGAAACGGGGCTACACCTTC. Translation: CASIPAQGSKRGYTF.

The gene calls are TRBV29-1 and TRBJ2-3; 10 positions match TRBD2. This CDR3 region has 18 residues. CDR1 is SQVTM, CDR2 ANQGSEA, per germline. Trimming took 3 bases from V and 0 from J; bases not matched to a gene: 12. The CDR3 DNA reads TGCAGCGTTGATCGGCTAGCGGGGGTAAAATCTAGCACAGATACGCAGTATTTT. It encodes CSVDRLAGVKSSTDTQYF.

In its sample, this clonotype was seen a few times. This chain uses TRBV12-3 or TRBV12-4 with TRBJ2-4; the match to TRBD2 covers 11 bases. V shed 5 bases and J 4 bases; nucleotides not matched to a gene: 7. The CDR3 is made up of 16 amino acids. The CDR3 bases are TGTGCCAGCAGTAAAACTAGCGGGAGAGTAAAAAACATTCAGTACTTC. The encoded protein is CASSKTSGRVKNIQYF.

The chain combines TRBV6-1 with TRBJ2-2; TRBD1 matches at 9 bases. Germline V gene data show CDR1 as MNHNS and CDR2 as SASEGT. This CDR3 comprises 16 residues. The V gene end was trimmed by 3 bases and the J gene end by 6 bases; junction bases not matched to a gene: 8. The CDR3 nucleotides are TGTGCCAGCAGTGACTACCTGACAGGGGGGTCCGGGGAGCTGTTTTTT. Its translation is CASSDYLTGGSGELFF.

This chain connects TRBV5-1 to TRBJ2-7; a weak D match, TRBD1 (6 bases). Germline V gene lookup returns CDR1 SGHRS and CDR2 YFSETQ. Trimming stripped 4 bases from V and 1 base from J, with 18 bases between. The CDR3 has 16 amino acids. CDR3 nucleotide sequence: TGCGCCAGCAGCCCGGACCCTCTGACAGGTTCCTACGAGCAGTACTTC. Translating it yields CASSPDPLTGSYEQYF.

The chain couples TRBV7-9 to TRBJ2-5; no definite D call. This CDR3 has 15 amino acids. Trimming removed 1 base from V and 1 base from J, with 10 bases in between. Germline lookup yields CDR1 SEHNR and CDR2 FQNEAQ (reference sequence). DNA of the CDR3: TGTGCCAGCAGCTTAGTCCGGAATAGCCAAGAGACCCAGTACTTC. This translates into CASSLVRNSQETQYF.

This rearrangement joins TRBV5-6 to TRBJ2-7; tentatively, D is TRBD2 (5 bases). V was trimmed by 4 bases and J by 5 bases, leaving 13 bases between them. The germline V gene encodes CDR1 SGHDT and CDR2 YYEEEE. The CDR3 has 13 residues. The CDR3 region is CASSPLGRNEQYF. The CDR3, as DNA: TGTGCCAGCAGCCCCCTGGGGAGAAACGAGCAGTACTTC.

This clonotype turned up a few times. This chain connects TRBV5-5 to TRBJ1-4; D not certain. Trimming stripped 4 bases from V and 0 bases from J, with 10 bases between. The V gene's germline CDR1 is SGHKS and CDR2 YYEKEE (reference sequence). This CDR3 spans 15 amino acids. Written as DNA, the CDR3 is TGTGCCAGCAGCATCGGATCCGCAACTAATGAAAAACTGTTTTTT. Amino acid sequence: CASSIGSATNEKLFF.

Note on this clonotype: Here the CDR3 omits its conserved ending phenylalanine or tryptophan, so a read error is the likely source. The CDR3 DNA sequence: TGTGCCAGCAGCCAAGTTGGAGTGACTGAAGCTTTCCTT. Its protein product is CASSQVGVTEAFL. This rearrangement joins TRBV3-1 to TRBJ1-1; D call uncertain. V lost 1 base to trimming and J lost 5 bases, with 8 bases between them. Germline V gene sequence: CDR1 LGHDT, CDR2 YNNKEL (reference sequence). The CDR3 consists of 13 residues.

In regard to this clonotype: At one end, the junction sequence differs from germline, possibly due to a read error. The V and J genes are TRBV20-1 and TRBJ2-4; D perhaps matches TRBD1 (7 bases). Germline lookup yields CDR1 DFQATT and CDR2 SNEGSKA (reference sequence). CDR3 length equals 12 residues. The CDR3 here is CCASEGADIQYF. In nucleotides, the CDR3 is TGCTGTGCTAGCGAGGGGGCGGACATTCAGTACTTC.

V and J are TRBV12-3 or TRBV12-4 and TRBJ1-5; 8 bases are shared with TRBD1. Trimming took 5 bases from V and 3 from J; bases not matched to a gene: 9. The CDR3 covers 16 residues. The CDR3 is CASSLTTGVYNQPQHF. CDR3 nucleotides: TGTGCCAGCAGTCTCACGACAGGGGTCTACAATCAGCCCCAGCATTTT.

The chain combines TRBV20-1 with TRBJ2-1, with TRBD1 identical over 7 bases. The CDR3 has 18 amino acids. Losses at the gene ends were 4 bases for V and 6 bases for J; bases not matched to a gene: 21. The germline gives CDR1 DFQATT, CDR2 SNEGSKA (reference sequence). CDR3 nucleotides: TGCAGTGCTAATCAACAACTCCCGGGACAGACAAGCGTCAATGAGCAGTTCTTC. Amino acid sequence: CSANQQLPGQTSVNEQFF.

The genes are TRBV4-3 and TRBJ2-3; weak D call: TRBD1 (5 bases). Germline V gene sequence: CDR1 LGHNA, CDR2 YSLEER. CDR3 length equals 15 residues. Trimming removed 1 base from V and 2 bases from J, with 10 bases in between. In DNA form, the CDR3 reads TGCGCCAGCAGCCAAGGCTCAGGGTACACAGATACGCAGTATTTT. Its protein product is CASSQGSGYTDTQYF.

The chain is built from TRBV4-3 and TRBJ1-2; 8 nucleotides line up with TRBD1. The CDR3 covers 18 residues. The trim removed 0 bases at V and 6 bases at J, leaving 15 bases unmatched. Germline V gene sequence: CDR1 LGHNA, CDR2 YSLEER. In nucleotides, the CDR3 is TGCGCCAGCAGCCAAGATAGGGGGGACAGGAGGGCCCTGGATGGCTACACCTTC. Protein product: CASSQDRGDRRALDGYTF.

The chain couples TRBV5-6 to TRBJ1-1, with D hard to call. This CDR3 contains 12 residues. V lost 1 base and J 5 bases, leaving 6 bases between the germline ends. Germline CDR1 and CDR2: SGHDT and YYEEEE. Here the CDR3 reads CASSLWETEAFF. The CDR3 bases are TGTGCCAGCAGCTTGTGGGAGACTGAAGCTTTCTTT.

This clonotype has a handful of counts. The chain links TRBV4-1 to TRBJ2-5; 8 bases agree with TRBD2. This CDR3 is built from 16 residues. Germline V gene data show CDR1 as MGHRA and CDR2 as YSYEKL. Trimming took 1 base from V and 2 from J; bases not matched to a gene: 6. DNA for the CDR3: TGCGCCAGCAGCCAAGTGGCGGGAGGCCCACAAGAGACCCAGTACTTC. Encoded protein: CASSQVAGGPQETQYF.

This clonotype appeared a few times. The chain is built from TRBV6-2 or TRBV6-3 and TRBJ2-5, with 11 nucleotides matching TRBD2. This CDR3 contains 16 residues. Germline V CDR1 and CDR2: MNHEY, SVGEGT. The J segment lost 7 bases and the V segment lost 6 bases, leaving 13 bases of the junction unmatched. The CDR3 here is CASRTGTSGRWWTQYF. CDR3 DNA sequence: TGTGCCAGCAGAACCGGGACTAGCGGCCGGTGGTGGACCCAGTACTTC.

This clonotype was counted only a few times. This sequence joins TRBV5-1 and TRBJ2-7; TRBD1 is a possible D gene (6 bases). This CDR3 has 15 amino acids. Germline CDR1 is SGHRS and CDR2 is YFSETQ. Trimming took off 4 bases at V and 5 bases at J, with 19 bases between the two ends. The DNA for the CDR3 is TGCGCCAGCAGCCTAGGGGACGGGGACAAGAACGAGCAGTACTTC. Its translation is CASSLGDGDKNEQYF.